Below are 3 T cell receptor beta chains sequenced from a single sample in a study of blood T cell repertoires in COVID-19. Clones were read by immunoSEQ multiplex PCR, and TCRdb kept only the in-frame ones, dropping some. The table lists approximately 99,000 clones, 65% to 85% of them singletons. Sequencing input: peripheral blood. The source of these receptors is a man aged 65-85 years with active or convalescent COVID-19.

The CDR3 nucleotides are TGTGCCACGGGGGAGACAGGGTGGTCCGAGCAGTACTTC. Translated: CATGETGWSEQYF. The chain is built from TRBV7-9 and TRBJ2-7, with a tentative D call TRBD1 (7 bases). V was cut by 10 bases and J by 6 bases, with 19 bases left in between. CDR3 length equals 13 residues. The germline V gene has CDR1 SEHNR and CDR2 FQNEAQ (reference sequence).

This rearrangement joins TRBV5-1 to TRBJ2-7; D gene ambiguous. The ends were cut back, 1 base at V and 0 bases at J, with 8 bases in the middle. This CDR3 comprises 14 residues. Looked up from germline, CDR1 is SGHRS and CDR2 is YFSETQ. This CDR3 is CASSLSGSSYEQYF. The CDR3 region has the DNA TGCGCCAGCAGCTTGTCTGGCTCCTCCTACGAGCAGTACTTC. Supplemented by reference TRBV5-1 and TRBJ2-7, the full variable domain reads KAGVTQTPRYLIKTRGQQVTLSCSPISGHRSVSWYQQTPGQGLQFLFEYFSETQRNKGNFPGRFSGRQFSNSRSEMNVSTLELGDSALYLCASSLSGSSYEQYFGPGTRLTVT.

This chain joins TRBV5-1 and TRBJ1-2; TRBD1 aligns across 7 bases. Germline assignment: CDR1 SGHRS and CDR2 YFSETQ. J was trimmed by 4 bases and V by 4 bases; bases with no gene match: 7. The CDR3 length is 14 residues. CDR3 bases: TGCGCCAGCAGCCTCACAGGGGAAAGCTATGGCTACACCTTC. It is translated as CASSLTGESYGYTF.